This T cell receptor (beta chain) originates from a study of blood T cell repertoires in COVID-19. Whole-study context: The United States, Italy and Spain supplied acute and convalescent COVID-19 samples. The cDNA or gDNA used as material had been derived from T cells, B-cell-depleted T cells, or PBMCs.

Per the original methods: Reference gene primer amplification in the assay estimated nucleated cell counts. TCRdb's table, derived via immunoSEQ multiplex PCR, lists solely in-frame clones and lacks some. For V, J and clone size, that table is used; D and trimming come from the DNA. The table includes approximately 390,000 clones, approximately 88% detected once. The study recruited people aged roughly 18 to 89 years across approximately 24 US areas. The V gene lost 4 bases and the J gene lost 2 bases, with 17 bases spanning the gap. The CDR3 is made up of 16 amino acids. Germline V CDR1 and CDR2: SGHDN, FVKESK.

This sequence was found in a woman aged 40-49 years with acute COVID-19. This chain uses TRBV14 with TRBJ1-1; D not certain. The specimen sequenced was PBMCs or T cells enriched from blood (not recorded which). CDR3 sequence reads: CASSPRDIIPNTEAFF. The CDR3 DNA is TGTGCCAGCAGCCCGCGAGACATTATACCAAACACTGAAGCTTTCTTT.